The sequence of this T cell receptor beta chain was determined in a study of PD-L1 blockade in urothelial cancer. General study findings and limits: Lower than median blood TCR clonality before treatment predicted better survival. Patients who had durable benefit saw their tumor-associated blood clones expand more at 3 weeks.

The patients' disease, urothelial carcinoma, was locally advanced or metastatic. Profiled with immunoSEQ multiplex PCR; TCRdb holds only in-frame clones, not every one. The sample holds 30,000 to 50,000 clones; about 89% are singletons and the top ten take 1.5% to 2.5%. About this clone itself: Its antigen is unidentified.

CDR3 length: 15 amino acids. The trim removed 4 bases at V and 5 bases at J, leaving 9 bases unmatched. The germline V gene has CDR1 SGHRS and CDR2 YFSETQ. The J gene is TRBJ2-7, the V gene TRBV5-1, with TRBD1 matching over 10 bases. Source: PBMCs, taken around atezolizumab (anti-PD-L1) treatment. The clonotype originates from a man aged 55 to 70 with urothelial cancer. The CDR3, as DNA: TGCGCCAGCAGCCCACAACCCGGACAGGGGGACGAGCAGTACTTC. Translation: CASSPQPGQGDEQYF.